This TCR beta chain originates from a study of identifying expanded T cells in peripheral blood. General study results and limits: Roughly two-week clone count variance significantly increased as total template count grew.

Germline V gene lookup returns CDR1 SGHDT and CDR2 YYEEEE. The CDR3 length is 12 residues. Deletions cut 2 bases from V and 6 bases from J, with 5 bases between. Produced via immunoSEQ multiplex PCR; TCRdb's table is partial and in-frame only. This table holds more than 45,000 clones, about four fifths found once. Worth noting for this clone: The antigen remains undetermined.

J is TRBJ2-2 and V is TRBV5-6, with D maybe TRBD2 (5 bases). Specimen: blood. The receptor's source is a person aged 18 to 75 in good health. The chain's CDR3 is CASSFGAGELFF. Here the CDR3 DNA reads TGTGCCAGCAGCTTCGGGGCCGGGGAGCTGTTTTTT.